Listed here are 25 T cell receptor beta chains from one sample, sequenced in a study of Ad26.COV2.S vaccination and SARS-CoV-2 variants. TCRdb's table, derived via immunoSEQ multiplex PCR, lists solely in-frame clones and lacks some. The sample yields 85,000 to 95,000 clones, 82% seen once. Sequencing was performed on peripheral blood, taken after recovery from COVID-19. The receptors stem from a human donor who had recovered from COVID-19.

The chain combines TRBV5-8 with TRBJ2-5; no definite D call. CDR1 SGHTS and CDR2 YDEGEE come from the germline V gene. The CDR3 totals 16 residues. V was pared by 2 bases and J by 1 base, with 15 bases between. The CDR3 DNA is TGTGCCAGCAGCTTAAATATGTTAGCCATCCAAGAGACCCAGTACTTC. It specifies CASSLNMLAIQETQYF.

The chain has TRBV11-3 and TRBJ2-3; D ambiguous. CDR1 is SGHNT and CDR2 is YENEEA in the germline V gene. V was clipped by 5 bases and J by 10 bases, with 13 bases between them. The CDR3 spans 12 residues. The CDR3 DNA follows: TGTGCCAGCAGCCCACACCTCCGGGCGCAGTATTTT. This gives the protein CASSPHLRAQYF.

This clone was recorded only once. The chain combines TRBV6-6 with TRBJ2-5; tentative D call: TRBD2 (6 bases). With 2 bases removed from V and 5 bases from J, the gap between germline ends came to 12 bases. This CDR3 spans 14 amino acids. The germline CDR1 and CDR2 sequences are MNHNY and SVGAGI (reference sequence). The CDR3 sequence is CASSYAGYDETQYF. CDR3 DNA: TGTGCCAGCAGTTACGCGGGGTATGATGAGACCCAGTACTTC.

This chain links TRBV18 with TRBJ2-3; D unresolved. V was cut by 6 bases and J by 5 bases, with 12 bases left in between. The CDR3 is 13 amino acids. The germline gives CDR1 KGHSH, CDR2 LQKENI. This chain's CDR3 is CASSISARDTQYF. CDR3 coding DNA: TGTGCCAGCTCGATCTCAGCCCGAGATACGCAGTATTTT.

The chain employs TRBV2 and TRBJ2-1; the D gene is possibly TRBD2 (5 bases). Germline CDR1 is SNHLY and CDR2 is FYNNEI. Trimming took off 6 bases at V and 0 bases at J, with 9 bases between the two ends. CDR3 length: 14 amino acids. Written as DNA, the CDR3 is TGTGCCAGCAGCGCGGGTGGCTCCTACAATGAGCAGTTCTTC. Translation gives CASSAGGSYNEQFF.

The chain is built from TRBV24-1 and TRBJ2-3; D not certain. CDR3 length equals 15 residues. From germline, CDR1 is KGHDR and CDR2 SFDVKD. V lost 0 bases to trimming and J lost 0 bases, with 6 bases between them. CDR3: CATSDLYSSTDTQYF. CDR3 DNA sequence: TGTGCCACCAGTGATTTGTACAGTAGCACAGATACGCAGTATTTT.

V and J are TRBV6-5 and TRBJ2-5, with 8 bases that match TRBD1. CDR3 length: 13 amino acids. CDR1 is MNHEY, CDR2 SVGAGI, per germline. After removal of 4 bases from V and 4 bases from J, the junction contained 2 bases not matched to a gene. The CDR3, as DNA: TGTGCCAGCAGTTTGACAGGGGTAGAGACCCAGTACTTC. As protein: CASSLTGVETQYF.

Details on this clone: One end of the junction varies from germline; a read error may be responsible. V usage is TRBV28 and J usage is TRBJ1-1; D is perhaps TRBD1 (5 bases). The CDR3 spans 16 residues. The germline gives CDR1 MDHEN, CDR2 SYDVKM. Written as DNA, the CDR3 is TGTGCCAGCAGATATTTTGACCGACAGCTCTCCCCTGACGCTTTCTTT. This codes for CASRYFDRQLSPDAFF.

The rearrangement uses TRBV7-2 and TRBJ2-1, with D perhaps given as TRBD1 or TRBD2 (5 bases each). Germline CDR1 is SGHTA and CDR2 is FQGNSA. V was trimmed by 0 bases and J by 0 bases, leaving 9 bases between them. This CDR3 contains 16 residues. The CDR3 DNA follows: TGTGCCAGCAGCTTAGCGGGGGTTACCTCCTACAATGAGCAGTTCTTC. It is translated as CASSLAGVTSYNEQFF.

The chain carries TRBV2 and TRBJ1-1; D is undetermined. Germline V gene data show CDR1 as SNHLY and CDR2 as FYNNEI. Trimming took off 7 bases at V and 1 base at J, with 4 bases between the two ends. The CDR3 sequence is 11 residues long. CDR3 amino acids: CASNWNTEAFF. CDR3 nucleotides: TGTGCCAGCAATTGGAACACTGAAGCTTTCTTT.

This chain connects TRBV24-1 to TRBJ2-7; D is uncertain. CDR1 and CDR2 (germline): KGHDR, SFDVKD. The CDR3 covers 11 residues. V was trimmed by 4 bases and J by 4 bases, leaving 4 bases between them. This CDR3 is CATSDRYEQYF. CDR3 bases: TGTGCCACCAGTGACCGGTACGAGCAGTACTTC.

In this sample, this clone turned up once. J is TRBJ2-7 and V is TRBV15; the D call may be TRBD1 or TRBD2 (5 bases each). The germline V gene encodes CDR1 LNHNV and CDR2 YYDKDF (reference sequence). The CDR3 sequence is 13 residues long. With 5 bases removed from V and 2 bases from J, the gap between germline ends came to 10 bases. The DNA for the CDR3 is TGTGCCACCAGCGGGTCGGGGCCCTACGAGCAGTACTTC. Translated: CATSGSGPYEQYF.

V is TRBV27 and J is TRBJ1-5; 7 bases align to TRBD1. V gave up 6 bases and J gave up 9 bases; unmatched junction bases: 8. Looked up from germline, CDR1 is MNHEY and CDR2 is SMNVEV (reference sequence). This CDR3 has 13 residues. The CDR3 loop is CASSPDRERPQHF. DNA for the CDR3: TGTGCCAGCAGCCCCGACAGGGAACGGCCCCAGCATTTT.

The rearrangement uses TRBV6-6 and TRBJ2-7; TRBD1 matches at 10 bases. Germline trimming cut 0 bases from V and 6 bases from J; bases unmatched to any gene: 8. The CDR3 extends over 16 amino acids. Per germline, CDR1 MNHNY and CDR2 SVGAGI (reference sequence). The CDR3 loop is CASSYSGPDRGGEQYF. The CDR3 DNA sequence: TGTGCCAGCAGTTACTCAGGCCCGGACAGGGGGGGCGAGCAGTACTTC.

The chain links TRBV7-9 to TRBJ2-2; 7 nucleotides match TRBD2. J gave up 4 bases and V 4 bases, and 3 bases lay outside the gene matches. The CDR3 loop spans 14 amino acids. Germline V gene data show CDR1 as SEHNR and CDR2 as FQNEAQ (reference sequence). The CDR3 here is CASSSGGGTGELFF. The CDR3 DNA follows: TGTGCCAGCAGCTCGGGGGGAGGCACCGGGGAGCTGTTTTTT.

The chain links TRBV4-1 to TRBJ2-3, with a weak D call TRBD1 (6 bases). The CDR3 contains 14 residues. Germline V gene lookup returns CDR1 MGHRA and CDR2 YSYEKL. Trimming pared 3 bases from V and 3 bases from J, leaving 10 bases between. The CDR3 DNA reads TGCGCCAGCAGCCAGCTAGGGGGAACAGATACGCAGTATTTT. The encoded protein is CASSQLGGTDTQYF.

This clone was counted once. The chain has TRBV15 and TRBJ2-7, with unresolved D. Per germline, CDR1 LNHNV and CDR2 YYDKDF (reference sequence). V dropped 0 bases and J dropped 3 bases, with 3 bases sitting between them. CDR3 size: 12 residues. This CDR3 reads CATSRDYYEQYF. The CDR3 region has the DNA TGTGCCACCAGCAGAGATTACTACGAGCAGTACTTC.

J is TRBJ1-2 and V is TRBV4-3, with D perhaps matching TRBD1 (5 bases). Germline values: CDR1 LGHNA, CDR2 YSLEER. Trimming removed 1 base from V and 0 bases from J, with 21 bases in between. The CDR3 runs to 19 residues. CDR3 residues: CASSQVLASRVGANYGYTF. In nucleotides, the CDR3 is TGCGCCAGCAGCCAAGTCCTGGCCTCCAGGGTGGGGGCTAACTATGGCTACACCTTC.

The CDR3 DNA reads as TGTGCCAGCAGCTTTTTAGGGTCTGGAAACACCATATATTTT. Protein: CASSFLGSGNTIYF. J is TRBJ1-3 and V is TRBV5-6; D is undetermined. The CDR3 has 14 residues. Trimming stripped 2 bases from V and 1 base from J, with 7 bases between. Looked up from germline, CDR1 is SGHDT and CDR2 is YYEEEE.

The CDR3 protein is CASSTRTGYGYTF. The CDR3 region has the DNA TGTGCCAGTAGTACTCGGACAGGGTATGGCTACACCTTC. The V call is TRBV19, the J call TRBJ1-2; the match to TRBD1 covers 8 bases. After removal of 4 bases from V and 5 bases from J, the junction contained 3 bases not matched to a gene. The CDR3 runs 13 residues. Germline-derived CDR1 and CDR2 are LNHDA and SQIVND (reference sequence).

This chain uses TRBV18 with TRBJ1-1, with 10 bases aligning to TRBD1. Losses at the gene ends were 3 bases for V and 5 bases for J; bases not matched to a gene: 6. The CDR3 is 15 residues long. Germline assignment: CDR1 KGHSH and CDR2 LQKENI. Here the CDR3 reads CASSPTGQGRTEAFF. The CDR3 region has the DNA TGTGCCAGCTCACCGACGGGACAGGGGAGGACTGAAGCTTTCTTT.

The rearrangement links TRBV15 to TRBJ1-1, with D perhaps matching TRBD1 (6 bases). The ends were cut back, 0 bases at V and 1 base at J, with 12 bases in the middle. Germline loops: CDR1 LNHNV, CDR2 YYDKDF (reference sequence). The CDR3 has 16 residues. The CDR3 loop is CATSRDFGQKNTEAFF. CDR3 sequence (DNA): TGTGCCACCAGCAGAGATTTCGGACAGAAGAACACTGAAGCTTTCTTT.

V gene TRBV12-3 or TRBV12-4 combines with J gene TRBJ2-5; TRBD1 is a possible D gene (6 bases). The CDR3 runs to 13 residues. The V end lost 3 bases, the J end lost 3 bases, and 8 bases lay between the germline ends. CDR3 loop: CASSFSGEETQYF. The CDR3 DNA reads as TGTGCCAGCAGTTTTTCAGGGGAAGAGACCCAGTACTTC.

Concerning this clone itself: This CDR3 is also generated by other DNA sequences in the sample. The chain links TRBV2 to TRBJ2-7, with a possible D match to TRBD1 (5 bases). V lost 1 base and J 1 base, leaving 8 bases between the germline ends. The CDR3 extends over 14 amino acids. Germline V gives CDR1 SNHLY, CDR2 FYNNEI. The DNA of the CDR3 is TGTGCCAGCAGTGAAGAAGACAGTTCCTACGAGCAGTACTTC. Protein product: CASSEEDSSYEQYF.

The CDR3 nucleotides read TGTGCCAGCAGCCACTCAGGGGCCGTGCAGTTCTTC. Residues: CASSHSGAVQFF. The chain carries TRBV14 and TRBJ2-1; perhaps TRBD1 as D (6 bases). The CDR3 spans 12 residues. V was pared by 3 bases and J by 12 bases, with 12 bases between. Germline loops: CDR1 SGHDN, CDR2 FVKESK. Full variable domain (outside the CDR3, taken from reference TRBV14 and TRBJ2-1): EAGVTQFPSHSVIEKGQTVTLRCDPISGHDNLYWYRRVMGKEIKFLLHFVKESKQDESGMPNNRFLAERTGGTYSTLKVQPAELEDSGVYFCASSHSGAVQFFGPGTRLTVL.